This TCR beta chain was captured in a study of T cell changes during pregnancy in multiple sclerosis. Libraries were prepared by immunoSEQ multiplex PCR; TCRdb keeps only in-frame clonotypes and omits some of them. The table lists 88,000 or so clones, under 95% of them singletons. Germline V CDR1 and CDR2: LNHDA, SQIVND (reference sequence). V was trimmed by 3 bases and J by 2 bases, leaving 8 bases between them. There are 14 residues in the CDR3. The sample in question was peripheral blood, obtained before pregnancy. The V call is TRBV19, the J call TRBJ1-3; unclear D gene. The sequence was obtained from a female donor with multiple sclerosis, enrolled in a pregnancy study. The CDR3 bases are TGTGCCAGTAGTATTGCCAGCGCTGGAAACACCATATATTTT. Translated, it gives CASSIASAGNTIYF. The entire variable domain, with the rest obtained from reference TRBV19 and TRBJ1-3, is as follows: DGGITQSPKYLFRKEGQNVTLSCEQNLNHDAMYWYRQDPGQGLRLIYYSQIVNDFQKGDIAEGYSVSREKKESFPLTVTSAQKNPTAFYLCASSIASAGNTIYFGEGSWLTVV.